This is a list of T cell receptor beta chains from one sample in a study of blood T cell repertoires in COVID-19. TCRdb's table, derived via immunoSEQ multiplex PCR, lists solely in-frame clones and lacks some. The repertoire holds about 200,000 clones, with roughly 88% as singletons. Input material: PBMCs or T cells enriched from blood (not recorded which). The receptors derive from a middle-aged man with acute COVID-19. Both conserved end residues are part of each CDR3. Fields, in order: V gene, D gene, J gene, clone size, CDR3 protein, CDR3 DNA. A D gene is named only where the DNA matches it firmly. The size entry is marked missing in some rows and otherwise reads once, few, many or a size class.

V: TRBV19; D: -; J: TRBJ1-1; size: once; CDR3: CASSTGMNTEAFF; DNA: TGTGCCAGTAGTACAGGGATGAACACTGAAGCTTTCTTT
V: TRBV19; D: -; J: TRBJ2-1; size: -; CDR3: CASSIATITGNEQFF; DNA: TGTGCCAGTAGTATAGCAACCATCACAGGGAATGAGCAGTTCTTC
V: TRBV6-4; D: TRBD2; J: TRBJ2-1; size: -; CDR3: CASTLRREGLHEQFF; DNA: TGTGCCAGCACCCTAAGGCGGGAGGGCCTCCATGAGCAGTTCTTC
V: TRBV29-1; D: -; J: TRBJ2-7; size: once; CDR3: CSVERGGHGSTYEQYF; DNA: TGCAGCGTTGAGAGAGGAGGCCACGGGAGTACCTACGAGCAGTACTTC
V: TRBV6-5; D: -; J: TRBJ2-7; size: -; CDR3: CAAREGLIYEQYF; DNA: TGTGCCGCTCGGGAAGGGTTAATCTACGAGCAGTACTTC
V: TRBV7-2; D: TRBD2; J: TRBJ2-2; size: -; CDR3: CASSFWASGRGGELFF; DNA: TGTGCCAGCAGCTTCTGGGCTAGCGGGAGGGGCGGGGAGCTGTTTTTT
V: TRBV9; D: TRBD2; J: TRBJ2-5; size: -; CDR3: CASSEAGLAGVDETQYF; DNA: TGTGCCAGCAGCGAGGCGGGACTAGCGGGAGTGGACGAGACCCAGTACTTC
V: TRBV12-3/TRBV12-4; D: -; J: TRBJ1-2; size: -; CDR3: CASSSRGSGYTF; DNA: TGTGCCAGCAGTTCCCGAGGGAGCGGCTACACCTTC
V: TRBV19; D: TRBD1; J: TRBJ2-7; size: -; CDR3: CASSDRDRDYEQYF; DNA: TGTGCCAGTAGTGACCGGGACAGGGATTACGAGCAGTACTTC
V: TRBV30; D: -; J: TRBJ1-4; size: -; CDR3: CAWSMGDTLKLFF; DNA: TGTGCCTGGAGTATGGGCGACACGTTAAAACTGTTTTTT
V: TRBV18; D: -; J: TRBJ2-1; size: -; CDR3: CASSPQGDEQFF; DNA: TGTGCCAGCTCACCACAAGGGGATGAGCAGTTCTTC
V: TRBV5-1; D: -; J: TRBJ2-7; size: -; CDR3: CASSWGPSGGGYEQYF; DNA: TGCGCCAGCAGCTGGGGCCCTTCTGGGGGCGGTTACGAGCAGTACTTC
V: TRBV20-1; D: TRBD2; J: TRBJ2-1; size: few; CDR3: CSASETSRNNEQFF; DNA: TGCAGTGCTAGTGAGACTAGCCGTAACAATGAGCAGTTCTTC
V: TRBV30; D: -; J: TRBJ1-3; size: -; CDR3: CASESGNTIYF; DNA: TGTGCCTCCGAGTCGGGAAACACCATATATTTT
V: TRBV12-3/TRBV12-4; D: TRBD1; J: TRBJ2-7; size: -; CDR3: CASTRDRSGEQYF; DNA: TGTGCCAGCACGAGGGACAGGAGCGGGGAGCAGTACTTC
V: TRBV30; D: -; J: TRBJ2-1; size: -; CDR3: CAWSPWDWINNEQFF; DNA: TGTGCCTGGAGTCCATGGGACTGGATAAACAATGAGCAGTTCTTC